This T cell receptor (beta chain) was obtained from a study of T cells in Graves' hyperthyroidism and ophthalmopathy. This CDR3 region has 14 residues. Researchers amplified the TCR beta CDR3 regions from RNA transcripts. The HTBI primer set served for first-round RT-PCR of the TCR CDR3. TCRdb independently ran MiXCR on the multiplex PCR reads; one entry per CDR3 protein. The sample shows under 700,000 distinct CDR3 sequences, 46% of them seen only once. This TCR derives from a woman aged 18-29 years with Graves' hyperthyroidism. The sequenced sample was peripheral blood or thyroid tissue (not recorded which). This chain uses TRBV12-1 with TRBJ1-5; TRBD1 was called by the table and not checked on the DNA. TRBV12-1 is given as a pseudogene. The CDR3 nucleotides read TGTGCCAGCAGCTTTCGGGGGATGAATCAGCCCCAGCATTTT. Translated: CASSFRGMNQPQHF.